Listed below are T cell receptor beta chains from one sample, sequenced in a study of blood T cells in healthy people across ages. A single record per CDR3 protein comes from TCRdb applying MiXCR to the 5' RACE reads. Of some 750,000 distinct CDR3 sequences in the sample, 20% to 25% are singletons; the top ten hold 20% to 25%. Sequenced sample: blood. The source of these receptors is a man in his sixties or seventies in good health. The CDR3 runs from the conserved cysteine through the conserved F or W. The order of the fields is V gene, J gene, D gene, CDR3 protein. D genes are given only for firm matches.

TRBV3-1	TRBJ2-3	-	CASSLRSRLSTDTQYF
TRBV19	-	-	CASSMISRAGTYEQYF
TRBV10-3	TRBJ2-7	TRBD1	CATWTGALGEQYF
TRBV29-1	TRBJ1-2	-	CSVEELGGGGYTF
TRBV20-1	TRBJ1-5	-	CSARESVNSNQPQHF
TRBV7-9	TRBJ1-2	-	CASSWLRDIYGYTF
TRBV12-3/TRBV12-4	TRBJ2-7	-	CASRKYKDYEQYF
TRBV7-9	-	TRBD2	CASSFPREVVNEQFF
TRBV7-2	-	TRBD2	CASSLRSGGGETQYF
TRBV20-1	TRBJ1-4	-	CSAPTVLGARNEKLFF
TRBV19	TRBJ2-3	TRBD2	CASSMGASGPLSTDTQYF
TRBV28	TRBJ2-6	-	CASGIRNSGANVLTF
TRBV5-6	TRBJ2-7	-	CASSLKRMAISYEQYF
TRBV15	TRBJ2-3	TRBD1	CATSGDRGPPDTQYF
TRBV12-3/TRBV12-4	TRBJ2-4	TRBD1	CASSLSGTGVNIQYF
TRBV12-3/TRBV12-4	TRBJ2-3	-	CASSLVRSDTQYF
TRBV20-1	TRBJ1-6	TRBD1	CSARDNGGQGDSSPLHF
TRBV6-2/TRBV6-3	TRBJ2-3	-	CASSMHRDPHTQYF
TRBV12-3/TRBV12-4	-	TRBD2	CASSQLAGAWETQYF
TRBV7-6	TRBJ1-1	TRBD1	CASSSQGGRGTEAFF
TRBV4-1	TRBJ2-1	-	CASSHAGIPNNEQFF
TRBV5-1	TRBJ2-1	-	CASSLAAENRYNEQFF
TRBV20-1	TRBJ2-5	-	CSARAPGGETQYF
TRBV12-3/TRBV12-4	TRBJ2-2	TRBD2	CASSAGGDTGELFF
TRBV20-1	TRBJ2-5	TRBD2	CSAPTSGGFQETQYF
TRBV5-1	TRBJ1-1	-	CASSRMEGLDTEAFF
TRBV6-1	TRBJ1-6	-	CASDPEGLALHF
TRBV3-1	TRBJ1-1	-	CASSQDTRTEAFF
TRBV14	TRBJ2-3	TRBD2	CASSRPRGLAGAPADTQYF
TRBV4-1	-	-	CASSQEFQAWETQYF
TRBV12-3/TRBV12-4	TRBJ2-5	-	CASSLMWDSRETQYF
TRBV11-2	TRBJ2-7	TRBD2	CASSISRTSGGSSEQYF
TRBV29-1	TRBJ1-4	-	CSVRTDPTNEKLFF
TRBV20-1	TRBJ1-4	-	CSASGTLGLRGKLFF
TRBV20-1	TRBJ1-5	TRBD1	CSAQGAGQPQHF
TRBV7-2	TRBJ2-4	-	CASSLTRGVNIQYF
TRBV5-1	TRBJ2-7	TRBD2	CASSFSSGRAIYEQYF
TRBV2	TRBJ2-1	-	CASSRDWSYNEQFF
TRBV7-8	TRBJ2-5	-	CASTNSGWETQYF
TRBV20-1	TRBJ2-2	-	CSATGPIANTGELFF
TRBV24-1	-	-	CATSDLSPPYNEQFF
TRBV28	TRBJ2-6	-	CASSSYFLPANSGANVLTF
TRBV6-1	TRBJ2-1	-	CASGKGLGNEQFF
TRBV3-1	TRBJ2-5	-	CASSPSTWPPTTQYF
TRBV24-1	TRBJ2-3	TRBD2	CATSDETSGRDTQYF
TRBV28	TRBJ1-2	-	CASSLSPRGRGYTF
TRBV7-8	TRBJ2-3	-	CASSFWGVRVPDTQYF
TRBV20-1	TRBJ1-1	TRBD1	CSASQGAGAFF
TRBV4-1	TRBJ2-7	TRBD1	CASSQEDRLGLYYEQYF
TRBV7-9	TRBJ1-5	TRBD1	CASSSSGGKNQPQHF